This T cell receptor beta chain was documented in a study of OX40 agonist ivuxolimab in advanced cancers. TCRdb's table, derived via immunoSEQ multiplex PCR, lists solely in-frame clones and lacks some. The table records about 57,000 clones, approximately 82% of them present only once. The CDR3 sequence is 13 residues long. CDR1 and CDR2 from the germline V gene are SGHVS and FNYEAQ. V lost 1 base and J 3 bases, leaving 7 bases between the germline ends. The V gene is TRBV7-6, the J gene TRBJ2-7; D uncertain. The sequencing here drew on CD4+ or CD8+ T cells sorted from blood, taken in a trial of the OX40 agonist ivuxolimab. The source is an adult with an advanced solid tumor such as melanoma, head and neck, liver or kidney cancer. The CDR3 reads CASSLGPGYEQYF. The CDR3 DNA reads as TGTGCCAGCAGCTTAGGCCCAGGCTACGAGCAGTACTTC. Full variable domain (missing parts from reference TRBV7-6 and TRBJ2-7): GAGVSQSPRYKVTKRGQDVALRCDPISGHVSLYWYRQALGQGPEFLTYFNYEAQQDKSGLPNDRFSAERPEGSISTLTIQRTEQRDSAMYRCASSLGPGYEQYFGPGTRLTVT.